This is a list of T cell receptor beta chains from one sample in a study of blood T cell repertoires in COVID-19. Assay used: immunoSEQ multiplex PCR; TCRdb lists only in-frame clones, some missing. The table has hundreds of thousands of clones, nearly 90% seen once. The sample taken for sequencing was PBMCs or T cells enriched from blood (not recorded which). The receptor set was obtained from a young woman with acute COVID-19. Both conserved end residues are part of each CDR3. The D gene is left open where the match is weak. Clone size is shown for a subset of rows, as once, few, many or a class of expanded clone.

j_call	clone_size	v_call	d_call	cdr3_nt	cdr3_aa
TRBJ2-7	NA	TRBV9	TRBD2	TGTGCCAGCAGCTTTCTAGCGGGAGGTCAGTACGAGCAGTACTTC	CASSFLAGGQYEQYF
TRBJ1-1	NA	TRBV6-5	NA	TGTGCCAGCAGTTACTCACCCGACAGCTCGAACACTGAAGCTTTCTTT	CASSYSPDSSNTEAFF
TRBJ2-5	once	TRBV7-2	NA	TGTGCCAGCAGCTTATCCAGGCTGTGGGAGACCCAGTACTTC	CASSLSRLWETQYF
TRBJ1-1	NA	TRBV5-4	TRBD1	TGTGTCCCTGGACAGGGCGCGAACCTCAACACTGAAGCTTTCTTT	CVPGQGANLNTEAFF
TRBJ1-2	NA	TRBV3-1/TRBV3-2	NA	TGTGCCAGCAGCCCCCAAAAGGGGAGGTATGGCTACACCTTC	CASSPQKGRYGYTF
TRBJ1-4	once	TRBV10-2	NA	TGCGCCAGCAGTAGACAGGCAACTAATGAAAAACTGTTTTTT	CASSRQATNEKLFF
TRBJ1-2	NA	TRBV19	NA	TGTGCCAGTAGTCCCCAGGGGTGGGGTAACTATGGCTACACCTTC	CASSPQGWGNYGYTF
TRBJ2-3	NA	TRBV6-5	TRBD2	TGTGCCAGCAGGAGCGGGGCAGACACAGATACGCAGTATTTT	CASRSGADTDTQYF
TRBJ1-5	once	TRBV6-5	NA	TGTGCCAGCGGTCCGGACACCACCGGCAATCAGCCCCAGCATTTT	CASGPDTTGNQPQHF
TRBJ2-1	NA	TRBV19	TRBD1	TGTGCCGCCGACAGGGGTGGTTACAATGAGCAGTTCTTC	CAADRGGYNEQFF
TRBJ1-1	NA	TRBV11-3	NA	TGTGCCAGCAGCTCCCAGGGTGTGAACACTGAAGCTTTCTTT	CASSSQGVNTEAFF